A selection of T cell receptor beta chains follows, all from one sample in a study of blood T cell repertoires in COVID-19. Libraries were prepared by immunoSEQ multiplex PCR; TCRdb keeps only in-frame clonotypes and omits some of them. Of 200,000 to 300,000 clones in the sample, more than 70% were seen once. What was sequenced was PBMCs or T cells enriched from blood (not recorded which). These receptors all stem from a middle-aged woman with acute COVID-19. Both conserved end residues are trimmed from each CDR3.

>TRBV5-4
ASSLGDRGFTEAF
>TRBV15
ATSRDGGFTYNEQF
>TRBV10-3
AISEGGGGQGTAEQY
>TRBV3-1/TRBV3-2
ASSQGEYTEAF
>TRBV9
ASSPYSASGKRGGELF
>TRBV27
ASSLSLAGGPGEQF
>TRBV7-9
ASSFLRGGSSYNEQF
>TRBV28
ASSFFPGGSYEQY
>TRBV19
ASSKTSGNYNEQF
>TRBV7-3
ASSIGGARVYEQY
>TRBV20-1
SASSNLAGTDTQY